Each of the 14 T cell receptor beta chains below was sequenced from the same sample in a study of T cell responses to AZD1222 COVID-19 vaccine (dated by TCRdb to about 2021). The library was obtained by the immunoSEQ multiplex PCR assay. TCRdb limited this immuneACCESS table to in-frame rearrangements with V and J called. A share of clones is missing; checked studies link under half to unresolved V genes, and the rest is unexplained. In this sample the table shows 75,000 to 95,000 clones, roughly 90% of which occur a single time. The ten largest account for roughly 5.3% of the sample. The time point label of this sample denotes: about 28 days (+/-7) after the second vaccine dose. The starting material was peripheral blood, obtained 28 days after the second AZD1222 dose. These receptors all come from an adult who received the AZD1222 COVID-19 vaccine.

The CDR3: CASSYSMGGLTEAFF. CDR3 bases: TGTGCCAGCAGTTACTCGATGGGGGGGCTCACTGAAGCTTTCTTT. J is TRBJ1-1 and V is TRBV6-5, with D perhaps TRBD1 (6 bases). The CDR3 consists of 15 residues. V lost 0 bases to trimming and J lost 4 bases, with 12 bases between them. Looked up from germline, CDR1 is MNHEY and CDR2 is SVGAGI.

This clone showed up just a few times. The genes are TRBV10-2 and TRBJ1-1, with D unclear. Trimming took off 2 bases at V and 1 base at J, with 8 bases between the two ends. Per germline, CDR1 WSHSY and CDR2 SAAADI. The CDR3 contains 14 residues. The CDR3 DNA reads TGCGCCAGCAGTGAGCCCAGCTCGAACACTGAAGCTTTCTTT. Encoded protein: CASSEPSSNTEAFF.

This chain joins TRBV5-4 and TRBJ1-2, with D possibly matching TRBD1 (5 bases). The CDR3 spans 13 residues. V was shortened by 2 bases and J by 3 bases, with 8 bases between the two germline ends. Germline CDR1 and CDR2: SGHNT and YYREEE (reference sequence). CDR3 in DNA: TGTGCCAGCAGCTTTCAGGGTCACTATGGCTACACCTTC. Protein product: CASSFQGHYGYTF.

The chain links TRBV14 to TRBJ2-1, with 10 bases matching TRBD2. After removal of 5 bases from V and 10 bases from J, the junction contained 2 bases not matched to a gene. The CDR3 has 12 amino acids. Germline-derived CDR1 and CDR2 are SGHDN and FVKESK. Written as DNA, the CDR3 is TGTGCCAGCAGCGGACTAGCGGTCGAGCAGTTCTTC. It is translated as CASSGLAVEQFF.

The CDR3 coding sequence is TGTGCCAGCAGCTTCCCGGCGGGCATCTCTGGAAACACCATATATTTT. As protein: CASSFPAGISGNTIYF. The chain links TRBV5-4 to TRBJ1-3; D gene uncertain. Germline V gene lookup returns CDR1 SGHNT and CDR2 YYREEE (reference sequence). The V end was cut by 2 bases, the J end by 0 bases, with 12 bases between. This CDR3 spans 16 amino acids.

The chain has TRBV6-1 and TRBJ1-1; the match to TRBD1 covers 9 bases. V lost 3 bases, J lost 10 bases, and 9 bases stayed unmatched. Germline lookup yields CDR1 MNHNS and CDR2 SASEGT. The CDR3 covers 14 residues. The CDR3 bases are TGTGCCAGCAGTGATGGACAGGGGCCCGACGGAGCTTTCTTT. Translating it yields CASSDGQGPDGAFF.

The rearrangement joins TRBV4-2 to TRBJ2-3; 9 nucleotides align to TRBD2. The CDR3 extends over 16 amino acids. V lost 2 bases, J lost 4 bases, and 7 bases stayed unmatched. Germline loops: CDR1 LGHNA, CDR2 YNFKEQ. The DNA for the CDR3 is TGTGCCAGCAGCCAAAGGCGGGGGGGCCAAGCAGATACGCAGTATTTT. The encoded protein is CASSQRRGGQADTQYF.

This sequence joins TRBV10-1 and TRBJ2-1; 7 bases align to TRBD2. Germline CDR1 WNHNN, CDR2 SYGVQD (reference sequence). CDR3 length equals 15 residues. V shed 2 bases, J shed 8 bases, and the junction held 9 bases outside the gene matches. The CDR3 DNA sequence: TGCGCCAGCAGTGAGAATAGCGGGCCTGTCGATGAGCAGTTCTTC. Amino acids: CASSENSGPVDEQFF.

CDR3 loop: CSASLGSFNQPQHF. The CDR3 DNA sequence: TGCAGTGCTAGTTTGGGCAGCTTCAATCAGCCCCAGCATTTT. This chain links TRBV20-1 with TRBJ1-5, with no clear D. The V gene's germline CDR1 is DFQATT and CDR2 SNEGSKA (reference sequence). The CDR3 contains 14 residues. Trimming stripped 3 bases from V and 3 bases from J, with 12 bases between.

The chain couples TRBV28 to TRBJ1-5; D is unresolved. V was clipped by 4 bases and J by 6 bases, with 4 bases between them. This CDR3 spans 11 amino acids. CDR1 is MDHEN, CDR2 SYDVKM, per germline. The CDR3 loop reads CASSYSQPQHF. DNA for the CDR3: TGTGCCAGCAGTTATTCTCAGCCCCAGCATTTT.

The V and J genes are TRBV2 and TRBJ2-1; 12 bases fit TRBD2. The V gene end was trimmed by 7 bases and the J gene end by 4 bases; junction bases not matched to a gene: 11. This CDR3 comprises 17 residues. In germline, CDR1 is SNHLY, CDR2 FYNNEI. Here the CDR3 reads CASTGTRTSGAYNEQFF. As DNA, the CDR3 is TGTGCCAGCACCGGAACCCGGACTAGCGGGGCATACAATGAGCAGTTCTTC.

This chain links TRBV4-1 with TRBJ2-7; D unresolved. The CDR3 sequence is 14 residues long. Per the germline V gene, CDR1 is MGHRA and CDR2 is YSYEKL. V was pared by 1 base and J by 5 bases, with 12 bases between. In nucleotides, the CDR3 is TGCGCCAGCAGCCAAGTCGCAGGCGCCCACGAGCAGTACGTC. Residues: CASSQVAGAHEQYV.

V and J are TRBV19 and TRBJ1-3; D gene uncertain. Germline lookup yields CDR1 LNHDA and CDR2 SQIVND (reference sequence). The V end was cut by 5 bases, the J end by 0 bases, with 11 bases between. The CDR3 is made up of 15 amino acids. The CDR3 reads CASSVARGSGNTIYF. The CDR3, as DNA: TGTGCCAGTAGTGTCGCACGGGGCTCTGGAAACACCATATATTTT.

This sequence joins TRBV7-9 and TRBJ2-1; D remains unclear. CDR3 size: 11 residues. The germline V and J ends were trimmed by 5 bases and 6 bases, with 5 bases remaining between them. Germline V gene data show CDR1 as SEHNR and CDR2 as FQNEAQ (reference sequence). CDR3 nucleotide sequence: TGTGCCAGCAGCGTAAGCAATGAGCAGTTCTTC. Translated: CASSVSNEQFF.